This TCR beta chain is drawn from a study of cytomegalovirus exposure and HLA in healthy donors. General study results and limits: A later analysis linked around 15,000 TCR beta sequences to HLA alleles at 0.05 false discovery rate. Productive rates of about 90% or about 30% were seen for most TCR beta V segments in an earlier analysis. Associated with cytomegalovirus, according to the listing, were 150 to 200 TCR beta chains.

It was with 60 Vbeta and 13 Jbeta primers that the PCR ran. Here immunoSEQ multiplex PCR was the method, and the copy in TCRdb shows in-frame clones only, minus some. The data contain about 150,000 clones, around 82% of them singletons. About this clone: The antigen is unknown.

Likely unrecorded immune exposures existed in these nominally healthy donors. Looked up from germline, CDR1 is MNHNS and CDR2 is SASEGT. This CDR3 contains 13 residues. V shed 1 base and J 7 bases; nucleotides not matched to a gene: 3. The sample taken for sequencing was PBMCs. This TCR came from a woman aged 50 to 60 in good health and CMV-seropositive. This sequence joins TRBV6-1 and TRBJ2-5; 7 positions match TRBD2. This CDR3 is CASSEVGEGTQYF. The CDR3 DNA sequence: TGTGCCAGCAGTGAAGTTGGGGAGGGGACCCAGTACTTC.